Below, one T cell receptor beta chain is given with its context. This specimen belongs to a study of blood T cell repertoires in COVID-19. Study in general: Samples representing acute and convalescent COVID-19 were sourced from the United States, Italy and Spain.

Study processing details: Counts of nucleated cells, estimated from reference gene primer amplification, were obtained. The protocol was immunoSEQ multiplex PCR, while the TCRdb copy is restricted to in-frame clones and leaves out a portion. V and J calls and clone size come straight from that table; D and trimming were deduced from the DNA. Here the sample spans under 300,000 clones, around 85% being singletons. Seattle patients were enrolled during active infection and followed longitudinally. The CDR3 contains 15 residues. J gave up 9 bases and V 5 bases, and 8 bases lay outside the gene matches. Per the germline V gene, CDR1 is SGHAT and CDR2 is FQNNGV.

The origin of this receptor is a human donor with COVID-19, enrolled during active disease. The donor label of this sample is uncertain. The sequenced material came from peripheral blood. This sequence joins TRBV11-2 and TRBJ2-1; TRBD2 matches at 12 bases. This CDR3 reads CASSNRLAGATEQFF. CDR3 sequence (DNA): TGTGCCAGCAGCAATCGACTAGCGGGAGCTACTGAGCAGTTCTTC. The full variable domain, with the rest looked up from reference TRBV11-2 and TRBJ2-1, is EAGVAQSPRYKIIEKRQSVAFWCNPISGHATLYWYQQILGQGPKLLIQFQNNGVVDDSQLPKDRFSAERLKGVDSTLKIQPAKLEDSAVYLCASSNRLAGATEQFFGPGTRLTVL.